The T cell receptor beta chain under discussion was sequenced for a study of control samples from healthy donors and cancer patients. Losses at the gene ends were 7 bases for V and 5 bases for J; bases not matched to a gene: 12. Germline-derived CDR1 and CDR2 are LGHDT and YNNKEL (reference sequence). This CDR3 has 16 residues. Assay used: immunoSEQ multiplex PCR; TCRdb lists only in-frame clones, some missing. Of roughly 190,000 clones listed, roughly nine tenths are singletons. The rearrangement joins TRBV3-1 (or the pseudogene TRBV3-2) to TRBJ2-3; 10 nucleotides line up with TRBD2. The sample consisted of blood. The TCR comes from a man aged 25-45 years in good health. The CDR3 is CASTFGLAVVRDTQYF. The CDR3 DNA reads TGTGCCAGCACCTTTGGACTAGCGGTGGTGAGAGATACGCAGTATTTT.